This entry concerns a single TCR beta chain. Its target is not known. The PCR had 60 Vbeta and 13 Jbeta primers. The protocol was immunoSEQ multiplex PCR, while the TCRdb copy is restricted to in-frame clones and leaves out a portion. The sample has approximately 140,000 clones, about 80% seen once. J gave up 0 bases and V 4 bases, and 6 bases lay outside the gene matches. CDR3 size: 16 residues. Germline CDR1 is SGDLS and CDR2 is YYNGEE. Each donor's status was that of a healthy bone marrow donor. The data are from a study of cytomegalovirus exposure and HLA in healthy donors. Study context: There were roughly 80 million unique TCRs (from HLA-typed donors) in an early data release.

Overall study findings and caveats: Per published reports, the classifier diagnosed cytomegalovirus status with high specificity and sensitivity.

This TCR came from a middle-aged woman in good health and CMV-seropositive. The sequenced sample consisted of PBMCs. V is TRBV9 and J is TRBJ2-1; 8 bases map to TRBD2. CDR3 in amino acids: CASSPRSGTSYNEQFF. CDR3 DNA: TGTGCCAGCAGCCCCCGTAGCGGGACCTCCTACAATGAGCAGTTCTTC.